The clone carrying this T cell receptor (beta chain) was counted a few times. The antigen is undetermined. Prior to thyroid surgery, none of the patients had received any treatment. This sample is drawn from a study of metastatic and nonmetastatic thyroid tumors. The overall study: Repertoires from malignant and benign thyroid patients were compared across blood and tumor or nodule tissue.

The CDR3 totals 15 residues. V shed 5 bases, J shed 6 bases, and the junction held 5 bases outside the gene matches. General study findings and limits: Versus benign nodules, malignant thyroid tumors reportedly had significantly higher TCR beta diversity, in blood and tumor.

In the original workflow: A classifier for distant metastasis in papillary thyroid cancer was constructed using CDR3 differences observed across clinicopathological groups. With MiXCR, TCRdb reprocessed the PCR reads. The V and J calls, along with clone size, are taken from TCRdb and not from the paper's own processing. This table holds roughly 34,000 clones, 33% found once. The rearrangement uses TRBV12-3 or TRBV12-4 and TRBJ2-3, with 13 nucleotides matching TRBD2. The sequenced material came from tumor tissue. The sequence was collected from a female donor with papillary thyroid cancer or a benign thyroid nodule (not recorded which). Some clones in this sample may be carry-over from other donors' samples. This CDR3 is CASSPGLAGLDTQYF. CDR3 DNA sequence: TGTGCCAGCAGTCCGGGACTAGCGGGATTGGATACGCAGTATTTT.